This TCR beta chain came from a study of shared T cell receptors in the human thymus. Here immunoSEQ multiplex PCR was the method, and the copy in TCRdb shows in-frame clones only, minus some. The sample includes 630,000 or so clones, about 87% of them seen just once. After removal of 7 bases from V and 4 bases from J, the junction contained 22 bases not matched to a gene. The CDR3 is made up of 18 amino acids. In germline, CDR1 is SGHRS, CDR2 YFSETQ. This same sample was also taken into another study, of human thymus T cells. That study adds: Thymus pieces cut out during corrective heart surgery were the tissue that was used. Use of V and J genes seemed skewed within the thymic and blood repertoires.

The TCR sequence derives from a boy in the first two years of life with a congenital heart defect. Sequencing input: thymocytes. The V and J genes are TRBV5-1 and TRBJ1-1; 7 bases are a match to TRBD1. Here the CDR3 reads CASGTTRTGPLFCTEAFF. CDR3 in DNA: TGCGCCAGCGGCACAACCAGGACAGGTCCGTTATTTTGCACTGAAGCTTTCTTT.